This TCR beta chain was identified in a study of T cell clonotyping in hematopoietic cell transplantation. Produced via immunoSEQ multiplex PCR; TCRdb's table is partial and in-frame only. Counted here are some 29,000 clones, 70% to 80% occurring once; the ten biggest clones make up under 8%. Time point noted: recipient sample about 28 days before transplant, after cytoreduction. The V end lost 0 bases, the J end lost 4 bases, and 15 bases lay between the germline ends. The length of the CDR3 is 16 residues. Germline values: CDR1 LGHNA, CDR2 YSLEER. The starting material was peripheral blood mononuclear cells, obtained before stem cell transplant. The genes are TRBV4-3 and TRBJ1-2, with D unclear. This TCR derives from a woman in her 30s with chronic myeloid leukemia. Some clones in this sample may be carry-over from other donors' samples. DNA for the CDR3: TGCGCCAGCAGCCAAGAGGCTCCACGAACCTCCTATGGCTACACCTTC. Amino acid sequence: CASSQEAPRTSYGYTF.